This TCR beta chain is from a study of regulatory T cells in long-lasting Graves disease. Documented time point: newly diagnosed GD, antithyroid drugs for less than 3 months. Making the TCR library involved RNA that had been extracted from PBMCs. The authors diagnosed Graves' disease using American Thyroid Association guidelines. The CDR3 sequence is 13 residues long. Germline assignment: CDR1 SQVTM and CDR2 ANQGSEA. With V trimmed by 6 bases and J by 5 bases, 9 bases remained unmatched. In building TCR beta libraries, iRepertoire HTBI primers were used together with Arm-PCR of CDR3 regions. In the original analysis: Looking across samples, the authors found 62 TRBV and some 13 TRBJ segments. TCRdb itself ran the multiplex PCR reads through MiXCR, one entry per CDR3 protein. The V and J calls and clone size come from TCRdb's table, not from the authors' own analysis. The table lists 540,000 or so distinct CDR3 sequences, roughly 12% of them singletons.

Many counts were recorded for this clonotype. Another study also made use of these data, one on T cells in Graves' hyperthyroidism and ophthalmopathy. From that report: Newly diagnosed hyperthyroidism, duration under 2 months, in patients aged 18 to 65.

This sequence was found in a man aged 25-45 years with Graves disease. J is TRBJ1-2 and V is TRBV29-1; the match to TRBD1 covers 7 bases. The sample here was peripheral blood mononuclear cells (PBMCs), taken at new diagnosis, from a patient treated with antithyroid drugs. The CDR3 region is CSVPGSRGYGYTF. The CDR3 nucleotides read TGCAGCGTCCCGGGAAGCAGGGGGTATGGCTACACCTTC.